Sequencing of this TCR beta chain was carried out in a study of blood T cell repertoires in COVID-19. The wider study: The analysed material was cDNA or gDNA that came from T cells, B-cell-depleted T cells, or PBMCs.

Authors' analysis steps: Reference gene primer amplification in the assay estimated nucleated cell counts. Only in-frame clones appear in the TCRdb table, and some are missing; sequencing was by immunoSEQ multiplex PCR. From that table come the V and J calls and clone size; the DNA was used to work out D and trimming. The data show roughly 76,000 clones, around 90% seen once. This CDR3 comprises 16 residues. Germline V gene sequence: CDR1 KGHSH, CDR2 LQKENI. Trimming cost V 4 bases and J 2 bases; bases outside gene matches: 6. The sequencing sample was made of peripheral blood. This sequence was found in an older woman with active COVID-19. The V and J genes are TRBV18 and TRBJ2-1, with TRBD2 matching 9 bases. CDR3 region: CASSREAGGTYNEQFF. CDR3 bases: TGTGCCAGCTCACGCGAAGCGGGAGGAACCTACAATGAGCAGTTCTTC.